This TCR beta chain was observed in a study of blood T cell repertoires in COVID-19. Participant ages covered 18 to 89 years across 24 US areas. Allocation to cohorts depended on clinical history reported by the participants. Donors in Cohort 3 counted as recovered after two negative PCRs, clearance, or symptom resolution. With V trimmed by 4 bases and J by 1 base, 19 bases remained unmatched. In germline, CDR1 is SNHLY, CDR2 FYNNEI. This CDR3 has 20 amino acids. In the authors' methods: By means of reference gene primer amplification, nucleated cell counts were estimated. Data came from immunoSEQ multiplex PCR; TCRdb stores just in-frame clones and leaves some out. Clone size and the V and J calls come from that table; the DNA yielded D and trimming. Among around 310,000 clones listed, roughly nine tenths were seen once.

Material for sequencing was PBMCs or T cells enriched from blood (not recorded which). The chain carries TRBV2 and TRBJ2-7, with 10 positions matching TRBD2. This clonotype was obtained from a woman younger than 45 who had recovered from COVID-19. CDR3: CASSGALGTSGRASSYEQYF. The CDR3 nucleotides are TGTGCCAGCAGTGGCGCCTTAGGGACGAGCGGGAGGGCCAGTTCCTACGAGCAGTACTTC. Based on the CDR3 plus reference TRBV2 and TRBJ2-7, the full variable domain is EPEVTQTPSHQVTQMGQEVILRCVPISNHLYFYWYRQILGQKVEFLVSFYNNEISEKSEIFDDQFSVERPDGSNFTLKIRSTKLEDSAMYFCASSGALGTSGRASSYEQYFGPGTRLTVT.